The rows below give T cell receptor beta chains drawn from one sample of a study of shared clonotypes between healthy human individuals. Sequencing was performed with immunoSEQ multiplex PCR; in TCRdb, only in-frame clones are kept and a portion is missing. The repertoire includes approximately 980,000 clones, over 75% of them detected once, and about 1.5% sits in the top ten. Sequenced: memory CD4+ T cells sorted from blood. The source is a man between 18 and 29 years old in good health. Each CDR3 is given with its conserved first and last residue. The D gene is left open where the match is weak. Part of the rows lack a size; the others show once, few, many or a class for expanded clones.

.	TRBD2	TRBV5-1	TRBJ2-2	CASSVDSGGITGELFF	TGCGCCAGCAGCGTCGACAGCGGGGGGATAACCGGGGAGCTGTTTTTT
.	TRBD2	TRBV7-2	TRBJ2-7	CASSLAGSGSIYEQYF	TGTGCCAGCAGCTTAGCTGGTAGCGGGAGTATTTACGAGCAGTACTTC
.	TRBD1	TRBV23-1	TRBJ1-1	CASSPGGRCTEAFF	TGCGCCAGCTCCCCAGGGGGTAGGTGCACTGAAGCTTTCTTT
.	.	TRBV13	TRBJ2-3	CASSLVQRRGTDTQYF	TGTGCCAGCAGCTTAGTGCAGCGGAGGGGCACAGATACGCAGTATTTT
.	TRBD2	TRBV5-1	TRBJ2-7	CASSFSGGGSYEQYF	TGCGCCAGCAGCTTTAGCGGGGGGGGCTCCTACGAGCAGTACTTC
.	.	TRBV7-7	TRBJ2-5	CASSPSRRTETQYF	TGTGCTAGCAGCCCTAGCCGCCGGACCGAGACCCAGTACTTC
.	.	TRBV10-3	TRBJ1-1	CAISDTSTRAFF	TGTGCCATCAGTGATACATCAACAAGAGCTTTCTTT
.	.	TRBV30	TRBJ2-6	CAWRGQSGANVLTF	TGTGCCTGGAGGGGTCAATCTGGGGCCAACGTCCTGACTTTC
few	TRBD1	TRBV30	TRBJ1-1	CAWSRQGARGNTEAFF	TGTGCCTGGAGTCGACAGGGGGCGCGGGGAAACACTGAAGCTTTCTTT
.	.	TRBV6-1	TRBJ2-7	CASSLEDRSYEQYF	TGTGCCAGCAGTCTAGAGGACCGCTCCTACGAGCAGTACTTC
.	.	TRBV7-9	TRBJ2-5	CASSLGRLGVQETQYF	TGTGCCAGCAGCTTAGGCCGGCTCGGGGTCCAAGAGACCCAGTACTTC
.	TRBD1	TRBV28	TRBJ1-3	CASRTQGGSGNTIYF	TGTGCCAGCAGGACCCAGGGGGGCTCTGGAAACACCATATATTTT
.	.	TRBV28	TRBJ2-2	CASSLPGHNTGELFF	TGTGCCAGCAGTTTACCGGGACACAACACCGGGGAGCTGTTTTTT
.	TRBD1	TRBV7-2	TRBJ2-4	CASSSGQPKNIQYF	TGTGCCAGCAGCTCGGGACAGCCCAAAAACATTCAGTACTTC
.	.	TRBV7-9	TRBJ2-7	CASSLGPLQYF	TGTGCCAGCAGCTTAGGTCCATTACAGTACTTC
.	.	TRBV29-1	TRBJ1-2	CSAYEGEDYGYTF	TGCAGCGCTTACGAGGGAGAGGACTATGGCTACACCTTC
.	.	TRBV4-1	TRBJ1-1	CASSQAGFTEAFF	TGCGCCAGCAGCCAGGCAGGGTTCACTGAAGCTTTCTTT
.	.	TRBV9	TRBJ1-1	CASSPIPSFPTEAFF	TGTGCCAGCAGCCCCATACCGAGTTTCCCCACTGAAGCTTTCTTT
.	.	TRBV11-2	TRBJ2-7	CASSTGTGAGGEQYF	TGTGCCAGCAGCACAGGGACGGGAGCCGGAGGGGAGCAGTACTTC
.	.	TRBV10-3	TRBJ2-7	CAISESGRLSYEQYF	TGTGCCATCAGTGAGTCCGGGCGGCTCAGCTACGAGCAGTACTTC